These T cell receptor beta chains were read from a single sample in a study of CD4 T cell repertoires and nickel. TCRdb reanalysed the RT-PCR reads using MiXCR and keeps one entry per CDR3 protein. The sample has about 170 distinct CDR3 sequences; approximately 78% are singletons. The source material was CD4+ T cells from blood, not recorded whether cultured. These receptors were collected from a human donor in a nickel allergy study, with or without nickel allergy (not recorded which). It is not recorded whether this sample comes from one donor or several. The CDR3 runs from the conserved cysteine through the conserved F or W. The D gene is left open where the match is weak. Only some rows state a clone size, as once, few, many or a class for expanded clones.

V: TRBV20-1; length: 16; J: TRBJ1-5; size: .; D: .; DNA: TGCAGTGCTAGACGGTCCCGGGGAGATAGCAATCAGCCCCAGCATTTT; CDR3: CSARRSRGDSNQPQHF
V: TRBV20-1; length: 14; J: TRBJ2-7; size: few; D: TRBD1; DNA: TGCAGTGCTAGACAAGGACAGGGAACCTACGAGCAGTACTTC; CDR3: CSARQGQGTYEQYF
V: TRBV11-2; length: 15; J: TRBJ2-2; size: .; D: TRBD2; DNA: TGTGCCAGCAGCTTCCCAGCGGGGGGGCCCGGGGAGCTGTTTTTT; CDR3: CASSFPAGGPGELFF
V: TRBV20-1; length: 13; J: TRBJ2-7; size: .; D: TRBD2; DNA: TGCAGTGCTCGAGCGGGGGGGTACTACGAGCAGTACTTC; CDR3: CSARAGGYYEQYF
V: TRBV7-9; length: 19; J: TRBJ1-3; size: .; D: .; DNA: TGTGCCAGCAGCTTATCCCGCTGGTCCGGGGTATCCCCTGGAAACACCATATATTTT; CDR3: CASSLSRWSGVSPGNTIYF
V: TRBV7-2; length: 15; J: TRBJ1-5; size: .; D: TRBD1; DNA: TGTGCCAGCAGCTTCCGGACAGGGGGCAATCAGCCCCAGCATTTT; CDR3: CASSFRTGGNQPQHF
V: TRBV6-5; length: 15; J: TRBJ1-4; size: .; D: .; DNA: TGTGCCAGCAGTTCCCGAGAGGGAAGTAATGAAAAACTGTTTTTT; CDR3: CASSSREGSNEKLFF
V: TRBV12-3/TRBV12-4; length: 12; J: TRBJ1-1; size: .; D: .; DNA: TGTGCCAGCAGTTTATCCCAGGGAAGAACTTTCTTT; CDR3: CASSLSQGRTFF
V: TRBV20-1; length: 19; J: TRBJ2-1; size: few; D: .; DNA: TGCAGTGCCACCAACAGGGGAGGAGCTCTACTGAGCTCCTACAATGAGCAGTTCTTC; CDR3: CSATNRGGALLSSYNEQFF
V: TRBV7-2; length: 15; J: TRBJ2-3; size: .; D: .; DNA: TGTGCCAGCAGCAGAGACGGGGCCCTCACAGATACGCAGTATTTT; CDR3: CASSRDGALTDTQYF
V: TRBV20-1; length: 14; J: TRBJ2-3; size: few; D: TRBD2; DNA: TGCAGTGCTTACTTCGGGGGGAGCACAGATACGCAGTATTTT; CDR3: CSAYFGGSTDTQYF
V: TRBV29-1; length: 14; J: TRBJ2-7; size: .; D: .; DNA: TGCAGCGTTGAAGGATCAGGGGTCCCCTACGAGCAGTACTTC; CDR3: CSVEGSGVPYEQYF
V: TRBV6-5; length: 16; J: TRBJ1-1; size: .; D: .; DNA: TGTGCCAGCAGTCCCCCCGTTTTCGCGGGGCGCACTGAAGCTTTCTTT; CDR3: CASSPPVFAGRTEAFF
V: TRBV5-6; length: 15; J: TRBJ2-7; size: .; D: .; DNA: TGTGCCAGCAGCTTGGGATGGGTATCCTCCTACGAGCAGTACTTC; CDR3: CASSLGWVSSYEQYF
V: TRBV27; length: 16; J: TRBJ1-1; size: once; D: TRBD1; DNA: TGTGCCAGCAGTTTAAGACAGGGGGCAGGTATGACTGAAGCTTTCTTT; CDR3: CASSLRQGAGMTEAFF
V: TRBV20-1; length: 12; J: TRBJ1-5; size: once; D: .; DNA: TGCAGTGCTAGAGAGGGCGGTCAGCCCCAGCATTTT; CDR3: CSAREGGQPQHF
V: TRBV18; length: 12; J: TRBJ2-7; size: .; D: .; DNA: TGTGCCAGCTCAGCCGACACCTACGAGCAGTACTTC; CDR3: CASSADTYEQYF